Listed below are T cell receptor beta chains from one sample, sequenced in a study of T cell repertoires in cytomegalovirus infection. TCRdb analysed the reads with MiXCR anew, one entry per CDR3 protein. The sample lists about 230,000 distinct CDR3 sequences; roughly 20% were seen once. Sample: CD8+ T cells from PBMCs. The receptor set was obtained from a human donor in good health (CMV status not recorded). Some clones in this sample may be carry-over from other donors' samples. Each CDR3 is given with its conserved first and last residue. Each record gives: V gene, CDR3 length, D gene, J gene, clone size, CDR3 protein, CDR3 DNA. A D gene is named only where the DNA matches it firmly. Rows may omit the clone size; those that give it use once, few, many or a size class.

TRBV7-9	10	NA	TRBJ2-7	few	CASKIHEQYF	TGTGCCAGCAAGATCCACGAGCAGTACTTC
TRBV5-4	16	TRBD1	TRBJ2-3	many	CASSLDRGLFTDTQYF	TGTGCCAGCAGTTTAGACAGGGGGCTGTTCACAGATACGCAGTATTTT
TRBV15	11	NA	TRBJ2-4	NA	CATSRGTIRYF	TGTGCCACCAGCAGAGGGACTATACGGTACTTC
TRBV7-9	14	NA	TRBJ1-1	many	CASSLVTGSTEAFF	TGTGCCAGCAGCTTAGTTACGGGGAGCACTGAAGCTTTCTTT
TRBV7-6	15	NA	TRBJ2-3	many	CASSQRPLAGDTQYF	TGTGCCAGCAGTCAAAGACCTCTAGCTGGAGATACGCAGTATTTT
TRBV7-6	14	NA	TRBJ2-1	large	CASSLDSRVGEQFF	TGTGCCAGCAGCCTGGACAGTCGAGTAGGAGAGCAGTTCTTC
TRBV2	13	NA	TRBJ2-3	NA	CASSGESTDTQYF	TGTGCCAGCAGCGGTGAGAGCACAGATACGCAGTATTTT
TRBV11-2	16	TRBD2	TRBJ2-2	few	CASSFGGGINTGELFF	TGTGCCAGCAGCTTTGGCGGGGGGATAAACACCGGGGAGCTGTTTTTT
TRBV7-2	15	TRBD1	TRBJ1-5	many	CASTRTGAPNQPQHF	TGTGCCAGCACCCGGACAGGGGCACCTAATCAGCCCCAGCATTTT
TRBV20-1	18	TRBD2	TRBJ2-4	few	CSARAGGGHLEAKNIQYF	TGCAGTGCTAGAGCCGGGGGGGGACACCTCGAAGCCAAAAACATTCAGTACTTC
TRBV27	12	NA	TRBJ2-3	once	CASSSRRDTQYF	TGTGCCAGCAGCTCCCGAAGAGATACGCAGTATTTT
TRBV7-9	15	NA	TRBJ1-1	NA	CASSLAIMGHPVAFF	TGTGCCAGCAGCTTAGCCATAATGGGCCACCCCGTGGCTTTCTTT
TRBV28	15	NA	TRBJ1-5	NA	CASTDGPLGNQPQHF	TGTGCCAGCACTGACGGCCCATTGGGCAATCAGCCCCAGCATTTT
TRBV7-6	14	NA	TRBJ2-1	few	CASSLFGHHNEQFF	TGTGCCAGCAGCTTATTCGGCCACCACAATGAGCAGTTCTTC
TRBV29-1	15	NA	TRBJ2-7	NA	CSVEDMEGKSYEQYF	TGCAGCGTTGAAGATATGGAAGGAAAATCCTACGAGCAGTACTTC
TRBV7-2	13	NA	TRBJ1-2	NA	CASSPRVGDGYTF	TGTGCCAGCAGCCCCCGAGTGGGCGATGGCTACACCTTC
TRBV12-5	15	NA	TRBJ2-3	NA	CASGIGSASTDTQYF	TGTGCTAGTGGGATCGGATCTGCTAGCACAGATACGCAGTATTTT
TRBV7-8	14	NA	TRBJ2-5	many	CASRLGGGQETQYF	TGTGCCAGCAGATTAGGTGGGGGACAAGAGACCCAGTACTTC
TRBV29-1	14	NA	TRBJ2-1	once	CSVVGESSYNEQFF	TGCAGCGTTGTCGGGGAAAGCTCCTACAATGAGCAGTTCTTC
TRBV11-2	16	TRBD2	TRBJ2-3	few	CASSLSLAGGEDTQYF	TGTGCCAGCAGCTTAAGCCTAGCGGGGGGAGAGGATACGCAGTATTTT
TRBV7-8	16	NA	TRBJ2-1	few	CASSPAWDPLPGEQFF	TGTGCCAGCAGCCCGGCGTGGGACCCCCTCCCAGGAGAGCAGTTCTTC
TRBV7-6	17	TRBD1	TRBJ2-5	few	CASSLQIVTGGEETQYF	TGTGCCAGCAGCCTCCAGATCGTGACAGGGGGAGAAGAGACCCAGTACTTC
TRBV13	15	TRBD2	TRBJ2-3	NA	CASSPTSGGADTQYF	TGTGCCAGCAGCCCCACTAGCGGGGGGGCAGATACGCAGTATTTT
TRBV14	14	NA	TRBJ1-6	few	CASSQAGGGSPLHF	TGTGCCAGCAGCCAAGCGGGGGGAGGTTCACCCCTCCACTTT
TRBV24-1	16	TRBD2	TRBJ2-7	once	CATSDPTSGEKYEQYF	TGTGCCACCAGTGACCCTACTAGCGGGGAGAAATACGAGCAGTACTTC
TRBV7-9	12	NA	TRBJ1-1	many	CASSFRNTEAFF	TGTGCCAGCAGCTTTAGGAACACTGAAGCTTTCTTT
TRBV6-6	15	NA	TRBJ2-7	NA	CASSYPRQYSYEQYF	TGTGCCAGCAGTTATCCGCGACAGTACTCCTACGAGCAGTACTTC
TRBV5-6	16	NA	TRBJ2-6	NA	CASSIDSISGANVLTF	TGTGCCAGCAGCATCGACAGCATATCTGGGGCCAACGTCCTGACTTTC
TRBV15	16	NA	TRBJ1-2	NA	CATSRDSSTENYGYTF	TGTGCCACCAGCAGAGATTCTTCGACGGAAAACTATGGCTACACCTTC